Listed below are T cell receptor beta chains from one sample, sequenced in a study of shared clonotypes between healthy human individuals. This table comes from immunoSEQ multiplex PCR, and its TCRdb copy is limited to in-frame clones, with some not included. Of some 680,000 clones listed, around 73% are singletons. The sample taken for sequencing was memory CD4+ T cells sorted from blood. The origin of the receptors is a woman in her twenties or thirties in good health. CDR3s leave out the opening cysteine and the closing phenylalanine or tryptophan.

V: TRBV5-6
length: 11
CDR3: ASSLNSNQPQH

V: TRBV5-1
length: 13
CDR3: ASSHSLAGEVRQY

V: TRBV27
length: 13
CDR3: ASSLLAGGVDTQY

V: TRBV6-1
length: 12
CDR3: ASRSVWGSEPQH

V: TRBV27
length: 15
CDR3: ASGPLWLGSDTGELF

V: TRBV7-2
length: 14
CDR3: ASSLGDRGSQETQY

V: TRBV28
length: 14
CDR3: ASRTQSGGWGTEAF

V: TRBV5-1
length: 14
CDR3: ASSLHGGTSGNEQF

V: TRBV7-9
length: 13
CDR3: ASSPGQGGNEKLF

V: TRBV11-1
length: 13
CDR3: ASSRRSGVYNEQF

V: TRBV5-5
length: 12
CDR3: ASSLQGGELGYT

V: TRBV7-2
length: 15
CDR3: ASSRQAGQGYSYEQY

V: TRBV28
length: 12
CDR3: ASSLGGISYEQY

V: TRBV9
length: 12
CDR3: ASSVARGGEKLF

V: TRBV5-1
length: 13
CDR3: ASSPGQGAGNEQF

V: TRBV28
length: 16
CDR3: ASSSRGQGGSIYNEQF

V: TRBV28
length: 13
CDR3: ASSLGTQGARIQY

V: TRBV2
length: 13
CDR3: ASSYRQNTNEKLF

V: TRBV7-8
length: 12
CDR3: ASSLEGSSLEQF

V: TRBV25-1
length: 12
CDR3: ASRGRGVTYEQY

V: TRBV6-1
length: 12
CDR3: ASTPGHSDQPQH

V: TRBV19
length: 12
CDR3: ASSLQGRNTEAF

V: TRBV19
length: 14
CDR3: ASSIETGTAYNEQF

V: TRBV5-8
length: 16
CDR3: ASSRVTGNWGMNTEAF

V: TRBV25-1
length: 15
CDR3: ASSDGPETPLLNEQY

V: TRBV9
length: 11
CDR3: ASSVAGNREQF

V: TRBV30
length: 11
CDR3: AWSTRGDTKQY

V: TRBV29-1
length: 9
CDR3: SVRRNTEAF

V: TRBV25-1
length: 10
CDR3: ASSEDRGELF

V: TRBV4-2
length: 14
CDR3: ASSQDLQLSGNTIY

V: TRBV5-1
length: 12
CDR3: ASTFQQGDTEAF

V: TRBV18
length: 11
CDR3: ASSGSNTGELF

V: TRBV7-9
length: 13
CDR3: ASSSVGGGNYGYT

V: TRBV6-5
length: 12
CDR3: ASSYPAKIGGYT

V: TRBV7-2
length: 13
CDR3: ASSLGSRAGGTQY

V: TRBV19
length: 11
CDR3: ASSFYSNTEAF

V: TRBV30
length: 12
CDR3: ATKDLAGYNEQF

V: TRBV6-7
length: 10
CDR3: ASSYLHDEQY

V: TRBV27
length: 13
CDR3: ASSFRLAGINEQF

V: TRBV5-1
length: 13
CDR3: ASSFQGGTSYEQY

V: TRBV21-1
length: 17
CDR3: ASSGPGQGALYGNQPQH

V: TRBV11-2
length: 11
CDR3: ASKARTDYEQY

V: TRBV27
length: 13
CDR3: ASSLSGQGMGKLF